This T cell receptor beta chain was sequenced for a study of T cell responses to AZD1222 COVID-19 vaccine. V was cut by 7 bases and J by 2 bases, with 17 bases left in between. The CDR3 is made up of 16 amino acids. Germline values: CDR1 MNHNY, CDR2 SVGAGI (reference sequence). Libraries were prepared by immunoSEQ multiplex PCR; TCRdb keeps only in-frame clonotypes and omits some of them. The table includes over 150,000 clones, about 85% detected once. Study results and limitations: Across spike, vaccine-associated CD4 TCRs were found, dominant at 160-218 and 743-854. Without day 14 samples, only post-peak T cell repertoires were studied. The reported proportion of spike-specific TCRs targeting unmutated variant regions was nearly half.

With respect to this clone: Its cognate antigen is unknown.

The chain joins TRBV6-6 to TRBJ2-2; D might be TRBD1 (6 bases). The starting material was peripheral blood, obtained on day 0 of AZD1222 vaccination. The TCR originated in an adult in good health. Here the CDR3 DNA reads TGTGCCAGCATCCCGGGACACCAAGTAAACACCGGGGAGCTGTTTTTT. Protein: CASIPGHQVNTGELFF.